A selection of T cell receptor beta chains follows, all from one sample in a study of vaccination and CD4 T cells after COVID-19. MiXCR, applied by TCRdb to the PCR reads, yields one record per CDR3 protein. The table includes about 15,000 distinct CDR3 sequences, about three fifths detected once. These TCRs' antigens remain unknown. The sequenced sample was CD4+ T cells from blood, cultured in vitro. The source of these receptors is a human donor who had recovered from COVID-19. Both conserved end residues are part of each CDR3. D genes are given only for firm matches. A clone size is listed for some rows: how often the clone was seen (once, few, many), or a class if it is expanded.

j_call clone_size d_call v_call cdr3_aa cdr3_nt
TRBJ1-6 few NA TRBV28 CASREAPSISPLHF TGTGCCAGCAGGGAGGCCCCCTCGATCTCACCCCTCCACTTT
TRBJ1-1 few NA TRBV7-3 CASSAQGNTEAFF TGTGCCAGCAGCGCTCAGGGGAACACTGAAGCTTTCTTT
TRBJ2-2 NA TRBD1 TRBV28 CASSRGTGNTGELFF TGTGCCAGCAGTCGCGGGACAGGGAACACCGGGGAGCTGTTTTTT
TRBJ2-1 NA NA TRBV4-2 CASSQGANEQFF TGTGCCAGCAGCCAAGGAGCAAATGAGCAGTTCTTC
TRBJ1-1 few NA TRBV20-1 CSARRHDTSDTEAFF TGCAGTGCTAGACGTCACGACACCAGCGACACTGAAGCTTTCTTT
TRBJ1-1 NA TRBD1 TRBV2 CASSVTGEGTEAFF TGTGCCAGCAGTGTCACAGGGGAGGGCACTGAAGCTTTCTTT
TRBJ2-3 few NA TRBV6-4 CASSLGLSGGRDTQYF TGTGCCAGCAGCCTTGGACTAAGTGGTGGTAGAGATACGCAGTATTTT
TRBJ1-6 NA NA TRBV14 CASSQDLLSYNSPLHF TGTGCCAGCAGCCAAGATCTCCTTTCCTATAATTCACCCCTCCACTTT
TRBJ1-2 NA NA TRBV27 CASSFRGADYGYTF TGTGCCAGCAGTTTTAGGGGTGCGGACTATGGCTACACCTTC
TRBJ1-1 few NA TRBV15 CATSRDVEDTEAFF TGTGCCACCAGCAGAGATGTTGAGGACACTGAAGCTTTCTTT
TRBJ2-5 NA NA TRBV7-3 CASSQGGETQYF TGCGCCAGCAGCCAGGGCGGGGAGACCCAGTACTTC
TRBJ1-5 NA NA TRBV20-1 CSARKGDSNQPQHF TGCAGTGCTAGAAAAGGGGATAGCAATCAGCCCCAGCATTTT
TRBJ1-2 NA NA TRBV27 CASSLLGRGNGYTF TGTGCCAGCAGTTTATTAGGCAGGGGCAATGGCTACACCTTC
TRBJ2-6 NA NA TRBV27 CASSLARSSGANVLTF TGTGCCAGCAGTTTGGCTCGGAGCTCTGGGGCCAACGTCCTGACTTTC
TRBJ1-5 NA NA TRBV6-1 CASSENRISNQPQHF TGTGCCAGCAGTGAAAACAGGATTAGCAATCAGCCCCAGCATTTT
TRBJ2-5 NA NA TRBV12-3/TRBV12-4 CASSPWELGETQYF TGTGCCAGCAGCCCTTGGGAGTTAGGGGAGACCCAGTACTTC
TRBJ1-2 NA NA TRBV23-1 CASSQASTRRYYGYTF TGCGCCAGCAGCCAAGCGTCAACCAGGCGCTACTATGGCTACACCTTC
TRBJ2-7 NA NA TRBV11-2 CASSLSSYEQYF TGTGCCAGCAGCTTATCCTCATACGAGCAGTACTTC
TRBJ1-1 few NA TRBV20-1 CSARDRAPSFYEHRPEAFF TGCAGTGCTAGAGACAGGGCACCAAGTTTTTATGAACATCGGCCTGAAGCTTTCTTT
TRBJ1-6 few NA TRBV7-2 CASSLKSSYNSPLHF TGTGCCAGCAGCTTAAAAAGCTCCTATAATTCACCCCTCCACTTT
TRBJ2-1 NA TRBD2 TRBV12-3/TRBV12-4 CASSRTSDRSSYNEQFF TGTGCCAGCAGCCGGACTAGTGATCGTAGCTCCTACAATGAGCAGTTCTTC
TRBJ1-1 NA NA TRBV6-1 CASSEGGRRLNTEAFF TGTGCCAGCAGTGAAGGCGGACGGCGATTGAACACTGAAGCTTTCTTT
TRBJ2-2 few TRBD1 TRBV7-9 CASSPGQGTGELFF TGTGCCAGCAGTCCCGGACAGGGGACAGGGGAGCTGTTTTTT
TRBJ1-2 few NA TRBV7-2 CASSLGEGVLYGYTF TGTGCCAGCAGCTTAGGGGAAGGGGTCCTCTATGGCTACACCTTC
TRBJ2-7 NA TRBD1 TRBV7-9 CASSLDGLGTGASYEQYF TGTGCCAGCAGCTTAGACGGCCTCGGGACAGGGGCCTCCTACGAGCAGTACTTC
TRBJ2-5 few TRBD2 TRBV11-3 CASSRGLAGGRQETQYF TGTGCCAGCAGCCGGGGACTAGCGGGGGGACGACAAGAGACCCAGTACTTC
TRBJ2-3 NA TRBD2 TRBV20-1 CSASSLRGGGATDTQYF TGCAGTGCTAGCTCCCTTAGAGGCGGGGGGGCGACAGATACGCAGTATTTT
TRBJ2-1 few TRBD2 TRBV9 CASSDTSGPQFF TGTGCCAGCAGCGATACTAGCGGGCCGCAGTTCTTC
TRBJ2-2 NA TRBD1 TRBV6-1 CASKGQGHTGELFF TGTGCCAGCAAGGGACAGGGGCACACCGGGGAGCTGTTTTTT
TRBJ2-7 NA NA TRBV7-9 CASSLDTEPCEQYF TGTGCCAGCAGCTTAGATACTGAGCCTTGTGAGCAGTACTTC
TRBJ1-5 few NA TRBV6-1 CASSSQGRNQPQHF TGTGCCAGCAGCTCCCAGGGGAGGAATCAGCCCCAGCATTTT
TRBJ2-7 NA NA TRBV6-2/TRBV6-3 CASSYNTGSYEQYF TGTGCCAGCAGTTACAATACAGGTTCCTACGAGCAGTACTTC
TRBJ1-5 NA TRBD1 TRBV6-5 CASSSDRAQPQHF TGTGCCAGCAGTTCGGACAGGGCGCAGCCCCAGCATTTT
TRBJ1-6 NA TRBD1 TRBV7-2 CASSTRQGSGSPLHF TGTGCCAGCAGCACAAGACAGGGCAGCGGTTCACCCCTCCACTTT
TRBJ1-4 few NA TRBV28 CASLRSGVREKLFF TGTGCCAGTCTACGGTCCGGGGTTCGTGAAAAACTGTTTTTT
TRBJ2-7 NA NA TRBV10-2 CASSESVASSGYEQYF TGCGCCAGCAGTGAGTCGGTGGCAAGTTCGGGCTACGAGCAGTACTTC
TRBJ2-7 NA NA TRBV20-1 CSAAGTHHTFLGEQYF TGCAGTGCTGCCGGGACGCACCACACCTTTTTAGGGGAGCAGTACTTC
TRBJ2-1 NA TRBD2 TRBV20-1 CRALPGLAGVGAYNEQFF TGCAGGGCACTGCCGGGACTAGCGGGAGTCGGCGCCTACAATGAGCAGTTCTTC
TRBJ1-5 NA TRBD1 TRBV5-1 CASSLTGVSNQPQHF TGCGCCAGCAGCTTGACAGGGGTTAGCAATCAGCCCCAGCATTTT
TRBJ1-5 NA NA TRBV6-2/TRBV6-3 CASTSRRQGTGGQPQHF TGTGCCAGCACCTCCCGGAGGCAGGGAACGGGGGGTCAGCCCCAGCATTTT
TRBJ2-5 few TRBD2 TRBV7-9 CASSWGASGGKETQYF TGTGCCAGCAGCTGGGGCGCTAGCGGGGGAAAAGAGACCCAGTACTTC
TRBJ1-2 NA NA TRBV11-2 CASSHDSYRYTF TGTGCCAGCAGCCACGACAGCTACCGCTACACCTTC
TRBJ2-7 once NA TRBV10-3 CAISDIGDPYEQYF TGTGCCATCAGTGATATCGGGGACCCCTACGAGCAGTACTTC
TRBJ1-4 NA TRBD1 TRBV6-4 CASEQGRGDEKLFF TGTGCCAGCGAACAGGGGCGAGGGGATGAAAAACTGTTTTTT
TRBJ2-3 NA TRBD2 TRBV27 CASVSGGDTQYF TGTGCCAGCGTCTCGGGGGGAGATACGCAGTATTTT
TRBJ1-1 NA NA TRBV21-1 CASSKGGGQGWDTEAFF TGTGCCAGCAGCAAAGGAGGGGGACAGGGTTGGGATACTGAAGCTTTCTTT
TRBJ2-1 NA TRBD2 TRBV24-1 CATRGGTSGLYNEQFF TGTGCCACCAGGGGCGGGACTAGCGGGCTATACAATGAGCAGTTCTTC
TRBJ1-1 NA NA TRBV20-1 CSARRILGGKGNAEAFF TGCAGTGCTAGACGGATACTAGGGGGGAAGGGAAACGCTGAAGCTTTCTTT
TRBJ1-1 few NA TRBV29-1 CSVVEPSEAFF TGCAGCGTTGTTGAACCTTCCGAAGCTTTCTTT
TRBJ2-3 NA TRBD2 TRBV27 CASMSGAGWTDTQYF TGTGCCAGCATGTCGGGAGCGGGGTGGACAGATACGCAGTATTTT
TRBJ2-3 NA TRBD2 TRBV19 CASSQSGGGDTQYF TGTGCCAGTAGCCAAAGCGGGGGGGGAGATACGCAGTATTTT
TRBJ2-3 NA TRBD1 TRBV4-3 CASSQEQGPTDTQYF TGCGCCAGCAGCCAAGAACAGGGGCCCACAGATACGCAGTATTTT
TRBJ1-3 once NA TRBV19 CASSRGPGRGNTIYF TGTGCCAGTAGTAGGGGACCGGGTAGAGGAAACACCATATATTTT
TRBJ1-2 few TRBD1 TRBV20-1 CSARRGLAGYTF TGCAGTGCTAGGAGGGGGCTCGCAGGCTACACCTTC
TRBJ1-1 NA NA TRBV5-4 CASRPGTVNTEAFF TGTGCCAGCAGACCCGGGACGGTGAACACTGAAGCTTTCTTT
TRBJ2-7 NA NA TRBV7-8 CASSLAGDPYEQYF TGTGCCAGCAGCTTAGCGGGGGACCCCTACGAGCAGTACTTC
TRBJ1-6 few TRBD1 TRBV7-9 CASSITGDLGNSPLHF TGTGCCAGCAGCATTACAGGGGACCTGGGTAATTCGCCCCTCCACTTT
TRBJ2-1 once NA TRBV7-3 CASSLRVDEQFF TGTGCCAGCAGCTTAAGGGTCGATGAGCAGTTCTTC
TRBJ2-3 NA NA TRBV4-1 CASSLTLGPRGNTDTQYF TGCGCCAGCAGCCTTACCCTCGGGCCCAGGGGCAACACAGATACGCAGTATTTT
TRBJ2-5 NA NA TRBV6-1 CASSEAGRASWQETQYF TGTGCCAGCAGTGAAGCGGGCAGGGCTTCTTGGCAAGAGACCCAGTACTTC